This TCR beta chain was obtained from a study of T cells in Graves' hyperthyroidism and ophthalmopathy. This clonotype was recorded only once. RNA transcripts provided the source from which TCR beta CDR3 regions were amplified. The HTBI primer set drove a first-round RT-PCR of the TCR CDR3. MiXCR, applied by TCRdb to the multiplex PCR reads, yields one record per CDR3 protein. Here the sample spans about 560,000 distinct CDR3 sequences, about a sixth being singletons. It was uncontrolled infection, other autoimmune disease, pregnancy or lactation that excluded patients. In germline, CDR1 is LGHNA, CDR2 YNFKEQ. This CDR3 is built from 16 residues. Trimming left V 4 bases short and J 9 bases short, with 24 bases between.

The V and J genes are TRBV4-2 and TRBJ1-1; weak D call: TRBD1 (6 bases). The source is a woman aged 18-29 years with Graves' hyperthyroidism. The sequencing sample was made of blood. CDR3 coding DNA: TGTGCCAGCAGCCCCTGGGGGGCAGAGGCTGTAGGAAAAGCTTTCTTT. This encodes CASSPWGAEAVGKAFF.